What follows are 17 T cell receptor beta chains derived from one specimen sequenced in a study of regulatory T cells in long-lasting Graves disease. The time point was: newly diagnosed GD, antithyroid drugs for less than 3 months. RNA from PBMCs was the source of the TCR library. The TCR beta library used iRepertoire HTBI primers with Arm-PCR amplification of CDR3. Each CDR3 protein gets one entry after TCRdb re-called the multiplex PCR reads with MiXCR. The sample lists around 470,000 distinct CDR3 sequences; about 15% were seen once. A further study also used this sample, focusing on T cells in Graves' hyperthyroidism and ophthalmopathy.

This specimen was peripheral blood mononuclear cells (PBMCs), taken at new diagnosis, from a patient treated with antithyroid drugs. Source of these receptors: a woman aged 45-65 years with Graves disease.

This clonotype was detected ten times or more. The V and J genes are TRBV2 and TRBJ2-7; 8 positions match TRBD2. CDR1 is SNHLY, CDR2 FYNNEI, per germline. J gave up 2 bases and V 5 bases, and 5 bases lay outside the gene matches. The CDR3 spans 14 residues. The CDR3 here is CASSLLAVAYEQYF. CDR3 nucleotide sequence: TGTGCCAGCAGTTTACTAGCGGTAGCCTACGAGCAGTACTTC.

This clonotype was seen many times. The gene calls are TRBV7-3 and TRBJ2-3, with 8 bases matching TRBD2. The CDR3 runs to 16 residues. Germline-derived CDR1 and CDR2 are SGHTA and FQGTGA. V trimming: 2 bases; J trimming: 4 bases; junction bases outside the gene matches: 8. The CDR3 loop reads CASSLRPSGSSDTQYF. The CDR3 DNA is TGTGCCAGCAGCTTACGGCCTAGCGGGTCTTCAGATACGCAGTATTTT. The variable domain in full, completed from reference TRBV7-3 and TRBJ2-3, reads GAGVSQTPSNKVTEKGKYVELRCDPISGHTALYWYRQSLGQGPEFLIYFQGTGAADDSGLPNDRFFAVRPEGSVSTLKIQRTERGDSAVYLCASSLRPSGSSDTQYFGPGTRLTVL.

This clonotype was detected a few times. J is TRBJ2-1 and V is TRBV27, with D possibly called TRBD1 or TRBD2 (6 bases each). CDR1 is MNHEY, CDR2 SMNVEV, per germline (reference sequence). This CDR3 spans 18 amino acids. Trimming stripped 3 bases from V and 4 bases from J, with 22 bases between. CDR3 sequence reads: CASSLAGGDGSGYNEQFF. The CDR3 DNA reads TGTGCCAGCAGTTTGGCCGGGGGCGACGGGAGTGGGTACAATGAGCAGTTCTTC.

This clonotype was seen only a few times. The chain is built from TRBV28 and TRBJ1-1; the D gene is possibly TRBD1 (5 bases). Germline CDR1 is MDHEN and CDR2 is SYDVKM. V was cut by 3 bases and J by 5 bases, with 13 bases left in between. There are 14 residues in the CDR3. The CDR3 bases are TGTGCCAGCAGTTTTAGCCAGGAGGGGACTGAAGCTTTCTTT. Translating gives CASSFSQEGTEAFF.

This clonotype was observed many times. The chain carries TRBV7-8 and TRBJ2-1; 9 bases fit TRBD2. The germline gives CDR1 SGHVS, CDR2 FQNEAQ. The trim removed 1 base at V and 0 bases at J, leaving 4 bases unmatched. The CDR3 is made up of 17 amino acids. Written as DNA, the CDR3 is TGTGCCAGCAGCTTAGGACTAGCGGAAATCTCCTACAATGAGCAGTTCTTC. As protein: CASSLGLAEISYNEQFF.

V is TRBV29-1 and J is TRBJ2-3, with TRBD2 as a possible D gene (6 bases). V lost 6 bases, J lost 4 bases, and 14 bases lay in between. Germline V gives CDR1 SQVTM, CDR2 ANQGSEA. The CDR3 totals 13 residues. Here the CDR3 reads CSVGGRLADTQYF. CDR3 coding DNA: TGCAGCGTCGGAGGGAGGCTGGCAGATACGCAGTATTTT.

In its sample, this clonotype was seen a few times. The chain couples TRBV24-1 to TRBJ2-1; 12 positions match TRBD2. The CDR3 contains 15 residues. The V segment lost 6 bases and the J segment 5 bases; nucleotides outside the gene matches: 4. Germline V gene sequence: CDR1 KGHDR, CDR2 SFDVKD. The CDR3 sequence is CATSPSGRAHNEQFF. The CDR3 coding sequence is TGTGCCACCAGTCCTAGCGGGAGGGCGCACAATGAGCAGTTCTTC.

This chain uses TRBV7-8 with TRBJ1-2, with D tentatively TRBD1 (5 bases). This CDR3 has 16 amino acids. Germline V CDR1 and CDR2: SGHVS, FQNEAQ. The V end lost 1 base, the J end lost 4 bases, and 16 bases lay between the germline ends. CDR3 DNA sequence: TGTGCCAGCAGCTTAGGTGCCCTAGACAGCCCCTATGGCTACACCTTC. This sequence encodes CASSLGALDSPYGYTF.

Worth noting for this clonotype: A read error is possible here, since a much larger clone lies one base away. V and J are TRBV28 and TRBJ1-2; 7 bases are shared with TRBD1. Per germline, CDR1 MDHEN and CDR2 SYDVKM. Trimming cost V 10 bases and J 7 bases; bases outside gene matches: 12. This CDR3 comprises 13 residues. The CDR3 nucleotides are TGTGCCAACCTTTCGGGACAGAGAGTTGGCTACACCTTC. It specifies CANLSGQRVGYTF.

In nucleotides, the CDR3 is TGTGCCAGCAGCACCCCGTTCTCCTTAGATGAGCAGTTCTTC. This gives the protein CASSTPFSLDEQFF. The chain couples TRBV25-1 to TRBJ2-1; no clear D gene. Germline V CDR1 and CDR2: MGHDK, SYGVNS. This CDR3 comprises 14 residues. V lost 6 bases and J lost 8, with 17 bases in between.

The rearrangement links TRBV28 to TRBJ2-1; 7 nucleotides line up with TRBD2. CDR1 MDHEN and CDR2 SYDVKM come from the germline V gene. This CDR3 contains 15 residues. V was pared by 2 bases and J by 5 bases, with 6 bases of the junction left unmatched. Written as DNA, the CDR3 is TGTGCCAGCAGTTTAGGGGGAGGGCACCACAATGAGCAGTTCTTC. Its protein product is CASSLGGGHHNEQFF.

This clonotype was recorded many times. The chain employs TRBV18 and TRBJ1-4; D is unclear. CDR3 length: 15 residues. V was pared by 0 bases and J by 8 bases, with 13 bases between. CDR1 is KGHSH and CDR2 is LQKENI in the germline V gene. In DNA form, the CDR3 reads TGTGCCAGCTCACCACCGAGCATTGTCGGCGAAAAACTGTTTTTT. Translated, it gives CASSPPSIVGEKLFF.

This clonotype was seen only a few times. The junction departs from germline at one end; a sequencing error may be responsible. The gene calls are TRBV19 and TRBJ2-7, with 13 bases fitting TRBD2. Germline V gene sequence: CDR1 LNHDA, CDR2 SQIVND (reference sequence). This CDR3 contains 15 residues. In DNA form, the CDR3 reads TGTGCCGGTAGTAGCGGGACTAGCGGGGCCTACGAGCAGTACTTC. It translates to CAGSSGTSGAYEQYF.

This clonotype was detected many times. The chain couples TRBV29-1 to TRBJ2-7, with a possible D match to TRBD2 (6 bases). The CDR3 is made up of 14 amino acids. Germline-derived CDR1 and CDR2 are SQVTM and ANQGSEA. The V gene lost 4 bases and the J gene lost 2 bases, with 15 bases spanning the gap. The CDR3, as DNA: TGCAGCGTTGGTGCGGGACTGGGGGCCTACGAGCAGTACTTC. Its translation: CSVGAGLGAYEQYF.

At least ten counts were recorded for this clonotype. The chain uses TRBV3-1 and TRBJ2-7; D is ambiguous. Germline assignment: CDR1 LGHDT and CDR2 YNNKEL (reference sequence). The CDR3 has 12 amino acids. Trimming stripped 3 bases from V and 5 bases from J, with 8 bases between. The CDR3, as DNA: TGTGCCAGCAGCCAGGGATCGAACGAGCAGTACTTC. Translating it yields CASSQGSNEQYF.

In its sample, this clonotype was seen many times. V is TRBV28 and J is TRBJ2-7; 9 bases align to TRBD2. V lost 2 bases and J lost 2; bases outside the gene matches: 4. Per the germline V gene, CDR1 is MDHEN and CDR2 is SYDVKM. The CDR3 sequence is 15 residues long. The CDR3 DNA sequence: TGTGCCAGCAGTTTAACGGCGGGAGGGACCTACGAGCAGTACTTC. This gives the protein CASSLTAGGTYEQYF.

There are many counts of this clonotype. The chain carries TRBV11-2 and TRBJ2-2; possible D gene TRBD1, 6 bases. Per the germline V gene, CDR1 is SGHAT and CDR2 is FQNNGV. V lost 5 bases, J lost 2 bases, and 15 bases lay in between. This CDR3 comprises 16 residues. The CDR3 nucleotides read TGTGCCAGCAGCCCGAGCAACAGGGAAAACACCGGGGAGCTGTTTTTT. Translation gives CASSPSNRENTGELFF.